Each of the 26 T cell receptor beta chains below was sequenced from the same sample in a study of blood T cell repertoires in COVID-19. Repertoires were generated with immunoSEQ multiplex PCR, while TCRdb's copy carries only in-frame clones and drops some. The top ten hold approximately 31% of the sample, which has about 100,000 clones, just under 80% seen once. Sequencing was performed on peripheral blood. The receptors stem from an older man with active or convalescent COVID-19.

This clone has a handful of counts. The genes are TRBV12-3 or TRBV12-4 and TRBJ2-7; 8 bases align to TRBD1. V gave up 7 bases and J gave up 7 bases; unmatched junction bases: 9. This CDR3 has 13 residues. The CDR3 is CASKRDRLGEQYF. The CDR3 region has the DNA TGTGCCAGCAAGAGGGACAGGCTTGGGGAGCAGTACTTC.

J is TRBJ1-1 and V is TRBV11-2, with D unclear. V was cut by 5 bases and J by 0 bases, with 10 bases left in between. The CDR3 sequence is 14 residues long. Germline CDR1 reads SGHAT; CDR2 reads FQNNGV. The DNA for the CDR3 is TGTGCCAGCAGCCCCGGTCTGATGAACACTGAAGCTTTCTTT. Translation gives CASSPGLMNTEAFF.

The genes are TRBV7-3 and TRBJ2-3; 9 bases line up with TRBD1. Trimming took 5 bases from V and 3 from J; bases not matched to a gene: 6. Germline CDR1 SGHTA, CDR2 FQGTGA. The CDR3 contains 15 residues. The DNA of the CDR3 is TGTGCCAGCAGCACCGGGACAGGGAGAACAGATACGCAGTATTTT. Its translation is CASSTGTGRTDTQYF.

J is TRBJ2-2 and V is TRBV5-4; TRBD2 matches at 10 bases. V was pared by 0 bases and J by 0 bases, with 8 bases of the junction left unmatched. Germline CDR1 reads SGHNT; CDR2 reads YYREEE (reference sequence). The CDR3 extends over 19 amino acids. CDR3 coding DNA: TGTGCCAGCAGCTTGGGGAGGGGTCTAGCGGGAGCGAACACCGGGGAGCTGTTTTTT. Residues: CASSLGRGLAGANTGELFF.

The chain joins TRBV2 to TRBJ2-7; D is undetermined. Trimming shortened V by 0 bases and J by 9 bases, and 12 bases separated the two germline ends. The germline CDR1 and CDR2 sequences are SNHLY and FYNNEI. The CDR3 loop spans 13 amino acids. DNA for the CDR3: TGTGCCAGCAGTGAAGCTCCCACTACGAGGCAGTACTTC. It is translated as CASSEAPTTRQYF.

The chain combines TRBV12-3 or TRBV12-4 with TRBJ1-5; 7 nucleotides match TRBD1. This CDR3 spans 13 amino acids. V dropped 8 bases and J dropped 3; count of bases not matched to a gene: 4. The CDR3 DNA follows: TGTGCCAGCGGGGGGACAGACAATCAGCCCCAGCATTTT. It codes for CASGGTDNQPQHF.

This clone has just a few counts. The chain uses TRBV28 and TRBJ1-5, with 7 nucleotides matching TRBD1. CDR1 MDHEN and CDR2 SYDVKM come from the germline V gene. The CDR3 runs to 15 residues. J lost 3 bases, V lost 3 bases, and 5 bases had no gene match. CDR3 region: CASSFRDRNNQPQHF. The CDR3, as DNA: TGTGCCAGCAGTTTCCGGGACAGAAACAATCAGCCCCAGCATTTT.

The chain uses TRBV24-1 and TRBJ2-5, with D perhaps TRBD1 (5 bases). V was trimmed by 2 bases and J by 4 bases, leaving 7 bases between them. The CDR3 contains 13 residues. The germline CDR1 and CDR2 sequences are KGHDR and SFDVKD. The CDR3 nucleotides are TGTGCCACCAGTGATTATAGGGGAGAGACCCAGTACTTC. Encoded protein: CATSDYRGETQYF.

CDR3 sequence (DNA): TGCGCCAGCAGCTCCCGCCAGGGCCCGGCCTATGGCTACACCTTC. It specifies CASSSRQGPAYGYTF. V is TRBV4-3 and J is TRBJ1-2; perhaps TRBD1 as D (5 bases). From germline, CDR1 is LGHNA and CDR2 YSLEER. The ends were cut back, 5 bases at V and 4 bases at J, with 17 bases in the middle. This CDR3 has 15 residues.

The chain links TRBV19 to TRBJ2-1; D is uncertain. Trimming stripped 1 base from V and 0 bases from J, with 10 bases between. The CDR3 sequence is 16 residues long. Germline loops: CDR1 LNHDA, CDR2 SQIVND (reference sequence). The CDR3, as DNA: TGTGCCAGTAGTATAGGTTGGCCAAGCTCCTACAATGAGCAGTTCTTC. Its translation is CASSIGWPSSYNEQFF. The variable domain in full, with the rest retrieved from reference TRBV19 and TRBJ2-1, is DGGITQSPKYLFRKEGQNVTLSCEQNLNHDAMYWYRQDPGQGLRLIYYSQIVNDFQKGDIAEGYSVSREKKESFPLTVTSAQKNPTAFYLCASSIGWPSSYNEQFFGPGTRLTVL.

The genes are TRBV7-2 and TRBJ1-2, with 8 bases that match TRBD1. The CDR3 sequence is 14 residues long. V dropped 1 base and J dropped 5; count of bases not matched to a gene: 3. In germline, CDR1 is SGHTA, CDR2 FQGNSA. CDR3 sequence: CASSLVWTGYGYTF. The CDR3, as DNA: TGTGCCAGCAGCTTAGTTTGGACAGGGTATGGCTACACCTTC.

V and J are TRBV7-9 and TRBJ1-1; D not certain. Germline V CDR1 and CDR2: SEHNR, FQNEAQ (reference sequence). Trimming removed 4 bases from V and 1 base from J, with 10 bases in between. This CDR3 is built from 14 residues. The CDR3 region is CASSYQAGNTEAFF. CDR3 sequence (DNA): TGTGCCAGCAGCTACCAGGCCGGGAACACTGAAGCTTTCTTT.

The DNA for the CDR3 is TGTGCCAGCAGCCGAACAAAGCGGGCGGGGGATGAGCAGTTCTTC. This translates into CASSRTKRAGDEQFF. V gene TRBV28 combines with J gene TRBJ2-1; 7 positions agree with TRBD2. V gave up 6 bases and J gave up 8 bases; unmatched junction bases: 13. This CDR3 spans 15 amino acids. Germline V gene data show CDR1 as MDHEN and CDR2 as SYDVKM.

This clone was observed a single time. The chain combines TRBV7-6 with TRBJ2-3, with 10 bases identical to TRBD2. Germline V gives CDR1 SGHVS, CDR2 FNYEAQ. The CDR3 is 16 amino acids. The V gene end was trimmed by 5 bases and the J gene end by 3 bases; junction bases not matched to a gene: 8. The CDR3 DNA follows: TGTGCCAGCAGCCCACTAGCGGGATTCGGAACAGATACGCAGTATTTT. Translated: CASSPLAGFGTDTQYF.

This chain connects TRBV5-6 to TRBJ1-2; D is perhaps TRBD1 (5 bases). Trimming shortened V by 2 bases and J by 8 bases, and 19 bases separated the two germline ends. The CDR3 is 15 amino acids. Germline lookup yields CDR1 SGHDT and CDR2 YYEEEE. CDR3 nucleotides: TGTGCCAGCAGCTTACGGGCGGGGCCACTATGGGGCTACACCTTC. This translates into CASSLRAGPLWGYTF.

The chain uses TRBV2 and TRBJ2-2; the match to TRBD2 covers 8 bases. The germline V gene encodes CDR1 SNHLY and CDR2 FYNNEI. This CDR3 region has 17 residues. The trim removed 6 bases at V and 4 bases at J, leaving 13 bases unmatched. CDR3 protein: CASRVLAGLIVTGELFF. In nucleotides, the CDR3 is TGTGCCAGCAGAGTCCTAGCGGGCCTAATAGTCACCGGGGAGCTGTTTTTT.

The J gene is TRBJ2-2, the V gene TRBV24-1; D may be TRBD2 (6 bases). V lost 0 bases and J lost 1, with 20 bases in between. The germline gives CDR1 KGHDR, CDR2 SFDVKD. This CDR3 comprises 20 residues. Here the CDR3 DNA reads TGTGCCACCAGTGATTTGCGTCTAGCGAAGGCGAGAGGGAACACCGGGGAGCTGTTTTTT. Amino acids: CATSDLRLAKARGNTGELFF.

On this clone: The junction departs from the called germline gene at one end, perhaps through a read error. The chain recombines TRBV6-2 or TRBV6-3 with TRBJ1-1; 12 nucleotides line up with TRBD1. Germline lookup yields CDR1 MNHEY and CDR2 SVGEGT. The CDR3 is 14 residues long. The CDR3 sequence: CASSSLRDRGRGDF. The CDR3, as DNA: TGTGCCAGCAGTTCCCTACGGGACAGGGGGCGCGGTGACTTT.

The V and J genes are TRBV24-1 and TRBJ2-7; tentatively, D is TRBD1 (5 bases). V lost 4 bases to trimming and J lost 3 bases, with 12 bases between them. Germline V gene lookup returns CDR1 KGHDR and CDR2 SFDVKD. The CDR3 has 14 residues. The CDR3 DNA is TGTGCCACCAGTGAAGGGGCAGCTAACTACGAGCAGTACTTC. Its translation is CATSEGAANYEQYF.

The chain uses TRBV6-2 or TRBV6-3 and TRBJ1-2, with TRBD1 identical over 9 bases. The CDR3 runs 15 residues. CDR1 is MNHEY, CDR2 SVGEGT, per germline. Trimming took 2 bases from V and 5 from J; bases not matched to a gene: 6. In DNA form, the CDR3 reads TGTGCCAGCAGTTACCCGACAGGGGGTACTTATGGCTACACCTTC. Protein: CASSYPTGGTYGYTF.

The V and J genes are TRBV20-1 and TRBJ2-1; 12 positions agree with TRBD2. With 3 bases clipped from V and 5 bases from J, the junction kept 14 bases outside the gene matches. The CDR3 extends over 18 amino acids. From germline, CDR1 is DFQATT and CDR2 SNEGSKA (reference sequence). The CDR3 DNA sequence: TGCAGTGCTAGTCGACCGTTAGGACTAGCGGGACCTAACAATGAGCAGTTCTTC. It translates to CSASRPLGLAGPNNEQFF.

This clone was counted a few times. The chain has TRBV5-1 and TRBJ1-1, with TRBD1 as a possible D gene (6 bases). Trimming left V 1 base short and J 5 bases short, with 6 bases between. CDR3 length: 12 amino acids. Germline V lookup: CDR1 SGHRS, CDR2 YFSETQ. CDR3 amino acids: CASSLTGTEAFF. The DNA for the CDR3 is TGCGCCAGCAGCTTGACAGGGACTGAAGCTTTCTTT. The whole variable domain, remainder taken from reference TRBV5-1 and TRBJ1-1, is KAGVTQTPRYLIKTRGQQVTLSCSPISGHRSVSWYQQTPGQGLQFLFEYFSETQRNKGNFPGRFSGRQFSNSRSEMNVSTLELGDSALYLCASSLTGTEAFFGQGTRLTVV.

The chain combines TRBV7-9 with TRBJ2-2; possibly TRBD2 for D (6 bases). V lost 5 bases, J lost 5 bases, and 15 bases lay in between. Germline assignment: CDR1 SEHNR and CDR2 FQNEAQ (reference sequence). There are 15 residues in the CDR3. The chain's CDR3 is CASSNWAGRTGELFF. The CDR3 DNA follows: TGTGCCAGCAGCAACTGGGCAGGGAGGACCGGGGAGCTGTTTTTT.

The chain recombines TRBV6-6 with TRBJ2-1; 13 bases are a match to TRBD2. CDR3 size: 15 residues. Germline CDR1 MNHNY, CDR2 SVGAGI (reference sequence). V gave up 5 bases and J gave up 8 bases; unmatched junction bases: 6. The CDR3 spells CASSPGLAGFDEQFF. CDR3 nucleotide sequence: TGTGCCAGCAGTCCGGGACTAGCGGGATTTGATGAGCAGTTCTTC.

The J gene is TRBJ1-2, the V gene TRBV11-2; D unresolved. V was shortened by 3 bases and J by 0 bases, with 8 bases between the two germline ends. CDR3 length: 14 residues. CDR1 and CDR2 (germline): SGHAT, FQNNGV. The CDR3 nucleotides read TGTGCCAGCAGCTTCGGGGTTGCTAACTATGGCTACACCTTC. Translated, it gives CASSFGVANYGYTF.

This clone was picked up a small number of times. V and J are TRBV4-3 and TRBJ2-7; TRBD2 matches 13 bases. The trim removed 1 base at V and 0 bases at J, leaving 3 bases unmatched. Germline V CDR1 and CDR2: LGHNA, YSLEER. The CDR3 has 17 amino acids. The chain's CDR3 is CASSQGGLAGDSYEQYF. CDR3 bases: TGCGCCAGCAGCCAAGGAGGACTAGCGGGGGACTCCTACGAGCAGTACTTC.